The 3 T cell receptor beta chains in this list originate from one sample, sequenced in a study of somatic mutations in cytotoxic T cells in rheumatoid arthritis. Profiling relied on immunoSEQ multiplex PCR, and the TCRdb table lists in-frame clones only, not all of them. The table records around 15,000 clones, 60% to 75% of them present only once. Sequencing was performed on CD8+ T cells sorted from blood. These receptor sequences come from an adult with rheumatoid arthritis.

In the case of this clone: The junction shows a germline mismatch at one end, possibly a read error. V usage is TRBV4-2 and J usage is TRBJ1-5; D is possibly TRBD1 (5 bases). The CDR3 has 15 amino acids. Looked up from germline, CDR1 is LGHNA and CDR2 is YNFKEQ. DNA for the CDR3: TGTGCCAGCAGTCAAGAGGGGAGGGAAAGACAGCCCCAGCATTTT. Translation gives CASSQEGRERQPQHF.

The chain joins TRBV6-5 to TRBJ1-5, with D hard to call. V lost 4 bases and J lost 3, with 13 bases in between. The CDR3 is 15 residues long. CDR1 MNHEY and CDR2 SVGAGI come from the germline V gene. CDR3 sequence (DNA): TGTGCCAGCAGTTCAGGTCCCTACCCCAATCAGCCCCAGCATTTT. Translated, it gives CASSSGPYPNQPQHF.

The chain links TRBV11-2 to TRBJ1-4; D gene unclear. CDR1 SGHAT and CDR2 FQNNGV come from the germline V gene. The CDR3 covers 17 residues. Trimming took off 1 base at V and 5 bases at J, with 17 bases between the two ends. CDR3 coding DNA: TGTGCCAGCAGCTTAGGGAGCCTGGACGTAGGGAATGAAAAACTGTTTTTT. Protein: CASSLGSLDVGNEKLFF.